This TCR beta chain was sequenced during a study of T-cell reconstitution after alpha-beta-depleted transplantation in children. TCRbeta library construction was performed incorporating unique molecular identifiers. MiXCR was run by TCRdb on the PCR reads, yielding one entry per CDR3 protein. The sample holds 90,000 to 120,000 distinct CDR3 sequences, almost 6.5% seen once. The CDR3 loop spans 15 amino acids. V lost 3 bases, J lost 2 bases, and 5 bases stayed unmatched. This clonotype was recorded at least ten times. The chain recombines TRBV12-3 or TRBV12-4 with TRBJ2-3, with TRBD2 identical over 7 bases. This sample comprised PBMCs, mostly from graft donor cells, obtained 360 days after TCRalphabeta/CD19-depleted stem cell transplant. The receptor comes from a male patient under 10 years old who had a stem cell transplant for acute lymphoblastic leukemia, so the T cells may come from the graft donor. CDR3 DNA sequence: TGTGCCAGCAGTTTGGCTAGCGGATTCACAGATACGCAGTATTTT. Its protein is CASSLASGFTDTQYF.